This T cell receptor (beta chain) was recorded in a study of blood T cell repertoires in COVID-19. Study-wide context: The cDNA or gDNA used as material had been derived from T cells, B-cell-depleted T cells, or PBMCs.

The CDR3 is 15 residues long. Germline assignment: CDR1 SGHRS and CDR2 YFSETQ. The junction had 14 bases not matched to a gene; V was cut back by 0 bases and J by 13 bases. Methods used by the authors: Counts of nucleated cells, estimated from reference gene primer amplification, were obtained. Sequencing was performed with immunoSEQ multiplex PCR; in TCRdb, only in-frame clones are kept and a portion is missing. D and trimming were read from the DNA, whereas the V and J calls and clone size are those reported in that table. This table holds about 130,000 clones, around nine tenths found once. Enrolled during active infection, Seattle patients were then followed longitudinally.

The sequenced sample consisted of peripheral blood. The clonotype originates from a man in his 60s with COVID-19, enrolled during active disease. The chain employs TRBV5-1 and TRBJ1-2; 8 bases are shared with TRBD1. The CDR3 here is CASSLAGQGADLGTF. For the CDR3, the DNA is TGCGCCAGCAGCTTGGCCGGGCAGGGGGCGGATCTGGGCACCTTC.